Listed here are 31 T cell receptor beta chains from one sample, sequenced in a study of identical twins. TCRdb reprocessed the 5' RACE reads via MiXCR and lists one record per CDR3 protein. Of about 810,000 distinct CDR3 sequences in the sample, 10% to 15% were seen once. These sequences were also reported in another study, on yellow fever vaccine responses in identical twins.

Sequencing used PBMCs. These receptors came from a woman aged 18-29 years in good health.

This clonotype has only a few counts. J is TRBJ2-1 and V is TRBV11-2; no reliable D call. CDR3 length equals 11 residues. Between the trimmed V and J ends, which lost 7 bases and 8 bases, there was a span of 9 bases. Germline lookup yields CDR1 SGHAT and CDR2 FQNNGV. The CDR3 coding sequence is TGTGCCAGCATCTCGGGCCATGAGCAGTTCTTC. It specifies CASISGHEQFF.

V usage is TRBV20-1 and J usage is TRBJ2-1, with D maybe TRBD2 (5 bases). The CDR3 is 17 residues long. Germline V gene lookup returns CDR1 DFQATT and CDR2 SNEGSKA (reference sequence). Trimming pared 0 bases from V and 4 bases from J, leaving 19 bases between. Here the CDR3 reads CSARDWLAPTSYNEQFF. CDR3 sequence (DNA): TGCAGTGCTAGAGATTGGCTAGCCCCGACATCTTACAATGAGCAGTTCTTC.

The genes are TRBV28 and TRBJ2-5; D ambiguous. The germline V and J ends were trimmed by 7 bases and 2 bases, with 8 bases remaining between them. The CDR3 has 12 residues. Germline V gene data show CDR1 as MDHEN and CDR2 as SYDVKM. CDR3 residues: CASKIGQETQYF. The CDR3 DNA follows: TGTGCCAGCAAAATAGGACAAGAGACCCAGTACTTC.

This clonotype was counted between two and nine times. This chain uses TRBV20-1 with TRBJ2-7; 10 positions agree with TRBD1. V trimming: 2 bases; J trimming: 7 bases; junction bases outside the gene matches: 8. The CDR3 covers 14 residues. Germline V gene sequence: CDR1 DFQATT, CDR2 SNEGSKA (reference sequence). CDR3 sequence (DNA): TGCAGTGCTAGAACCGGGACAGGGGTGGGAGAGCAGTACGTC. It translates to CSARTGTGVGEQYV.

This rearrangement joins TRBV28 to TRBJ2-1, with D uncertain. The CDR3 totals 16 residues. V lost 4 bases to trimming and J lost 4 bases, with 17 bases between them. Looked up from germline, CDR1 is MDHEN and CDR2 is SYDVKM. The CDR3 region is CASSSRVPLLYNEQFF. The CDR3 DNA sequence: TGTGCCAGCAGTTCCCGGGTGCCCCTTTTATACAATGAGCAGTTCTTC.

This chain uses TRBV28 with TRBJ2-5, with D unclear. The CDR3 is made up of 14 amino acids. Trimming removed 6 bases from V and 1 base from J, with 12 bases in between. Germline V CDR1 and CDR2: MDHEN, SYDVKM. The CDR3 DNA reads TGTGCCAGCAGCCAGACGCCGCCCCAAGAGACCCAGTACTTC. Amino acid sequence: CASSQTPPQETQYF.

This clonotype appeared a few times. The rearrangement links TRBV20-1 to TRBJ1-2; a possible D gene is TRBD1 (6 bases). Trimming pared 3 bases from V and 4 bases from J, leaving 9 bases between. CDR3 length: 12 amino acids. Per the germline V gene, CDR1 is DFQATT and CDR2 is SNEGSKA (reference sequence). CDR3 sequence (DNA): TGCAGTGCTAGTCAGGGGCTCTATGGCTACACCTTC. It translates to CSASQGLYGYTF.

This chain connects TRBV29-1 to TRBJ2-1, with D perhaps TRBD2 (6 bases). V was pared by 4 bases and J by 4 bases, with 17 bases between. This CDR3 spans 15 amino acids. Looked up from germline, CDR1 is SQVTM and CDR2 is ANQGSEA. In DNA, the CDR3 is TGCAGCGTTGTTTATGGCGGGAACTCTTACAATGAGCAGTTCTTC. It translates to CSVVYGGNSYNEQFF.

This clonotype turned up a few times. The chain recombines TRBV20-1 with TRBJ2-1, with 8 bases that match TRBD2. The CDR3 is 16 residues long. The J segment lost 1 base and the V segment lost 1 base, leaving 6 bases of the junction unmatched. Germline CDR1 reads DFQATT; CDR2 reads SNEGSKA (reference sequence). The CDR3 sequence: CSARARGGPSYNEQFF. The CDR3 DNA reads as TGCAGTGCTAGAGCCCGGGGGGGGCCTTCCTACAATGAGCAGTTCTTC.

The chain employs TRBV10-3 and TRBJ1-6; TRBD1 is a possible D gene (6 bases). The germline V gene has CDR1 ENHRY and CDR2 SYGVKD. V dropped 6 bases and J dropped 6 bases, with 18 bases sitting between them. The CDR3 extends over 16 amino acids. CDR3 coding DNA: TGTGCCATCAGGGAAGAGCAGGGGACAAGTAATTCACCCCTCCACTTT. Protein sequence: CAIREEQGTSNSPLHF.

In this sample, this clonotype turned up a few times. The chain employs TRBV5-6 and TRBJ1-1, with D perhaps matching TRBD1 (5 bases). Trimming took off 4 bases at V and 10 bases at J, with 14 bases between the two ends. This CDR3 region has 12 residues. Germline V gene data show CDR1 as SGHDT and CDR2 as YYEEEE. The CDR3: CASSPRGGTAFF. The CDR3 DNA follows: TGTGCCAGCAGCCCCCGCGGAGGGACAGCTTTCTTT.

This chain connects TRBV11-1 to TRBJ2-6; the D gene is possibly TRBD1 (6 bases). Between the trimmed V and J ends, which lost 2 bases and 1 base, there was a span of 21 bases. Germline values: CDR1 SGHAT, CDR2 FQDESV (reference sequence). This CDR3 is built from 20 residues. This chain's CDR3 is CASSLTTGFNPPSGANVLTF. In DNA form, the CDR3 reads TGTGCCAGCAGCTTAACTACAGGGTTTAATCCCCCTTCTGGGGCCAACGTCCTGACTTTC.

The V and J genes are TRBV4-2 and TRBJ2-3; 14 bases map to TRBD2. Unmatched junction bases numbered 7, after V lost 4 bases and J lost 7 bases. From germline, CDR1 is LGHNA and CDR2 YNFKEQ. The CDR3 totals 16 residues. This CDR3 is CASSPGTSGSANTQYF. In nucleotides, the CDR3 is TGTGCCAGCAGCCCCGGGACTAGCGGGAGTGCCAATACGCAGTATTTT.

The chain carries TRBV7-2 and TRBJ1-2, with D hard to call. The germline gives CDR1 SGHTA, CDR2 FQGNSA. The V and J ends lost 1 base and 4 bases respectively, with 10 bases between them. The CDR3 is 14 amino acids. The CDR3: CASSLGRVFYGYTF. In DNA, the CDR3 is TGTGCCAGCAGCTTAGGCCGGGTCTTCTATGGCTACACCTTC.

This rearrangement joins TRBV3-1 to TRBJ1-2; no clear D gene. The V and J ends lost 0 bases and 5 bases respectively, with 7 bases between them. The length of the CDR3 is 13 residues. Germline CDR1 is LGHDT and CDR2 is YNNKEL (reference sequence). CDR3: CASSQDGKYGYTF. The CDR3 DNA reads as TGTGCCAGCAGCCAAGACGGCAAATATGGCTACACCTTC.

This clonotype was seen only a few times. The chain links TRBV19 to TRBJ2-4, with 7 bases matching TRBD1. CDR1 is LNHDA, CDR2 SQIVND, per germline (reference sequence). The CDR3 has 19 residues. The junction had 17 bases not matched to a gene; V was cut back by 6 bases and J by 0 bases. Here the CDR3 DNA reads TGTGCCAGTAGCCCAGGGACAGACGTCTGGGGTCTAGCCAAAAACATTCAGTACTTC. It encodes CASSPGTDVWGLAKNIQYF.

The rearrangement links TRBV20-1 to TRBJ2-7, with 8 bases that match TRBD1. Germline lookup yields CDR1 DFQATT and CDR2 SNEGSKA (reference sequence). The V segment lost 6 bases and the J segment 5 bases; nucleotides outside the gene matches: 9. The CDR3 extends over 13 amino acids. CDR3 in amino acids: CSARDRWRHEQYF. The CDR3 coding sequence is TGCAGTGCCAGGGACAGGTGGAGGCACGAGCAGTACTTC.

This clonotype appeared many times. V is TRBV4-1 and J is TRBJ2-1; a possible D gene is TRBD2 (5 bases). Trimming shortened V by 1 base and J by 8 bases, and 12 bases separated the two germline ends. In germline, CDR1 is MGHRA, CDR2 YSYEKL. The CDR3 sequence is 14 residues long. Here the CDR3 DNA reads TGCGCCAGCAGCCAAGGGCCGGGATCCTATGAGCAGTTCTTC. Protein: CASSQGPGSYEQFF.

This rearrangement joins TRBV11-3 to TRBJ2-7; 8 bases agree with TRBD1. V was clipped by 4 bases and J by 3 bases; unmatched bases: 11. The CDR3 contains 16 residues. Per germline, CDR1 SGHNT and CDR2 YENEEA. The CDR3 DNA reads as TGTGCCAGCAGCTACGCCCCGGGGACAGGACGCTACGAGCAGTACTTC. It is translated as CASSYAPGTGRYEQYF.

This chain links TRBV24-1 with TRBJ2-1; the D is unclear. V dropped 4 bases and J dropped 8 bases, with 8 bases sitting between them. Germline values: CDR1 KGHDR, CDR2 SFDVKD. The CDR3 covers 12 residues. The CDR3: CATSERTDEQFF. CDR3 coding DNA: TGTGCCACCAGTGAGAGGACCGATGAGCAGTTCTTC.

V usage is TRBV11-1 and J usage is TRBJ2-7; D possibly matches TRBD1 or TRBD2 (6 bases each). There are 14 residues in the CDR3. The germline V gene encodes CDR1 SGHAT and CDR2 FQDESV (reference sequence). The V and J ends lost 5 bases and 4 bases respectively, with 15 bases between them. The DNA of the CDR3 is TGTGCCAGCAGCCCCCGGAGGGGGGCATACGAGCAGTACGTC. It yields the protein CASSPRRGAYEQYV.

This chain connects TRBV6-5 to TRBJ1-1, with 10 bases aligning to TRBD1. This CDR3 is 17 amino acids long. From germline, CDR1 is MNHEY and CDR2 SVGAGI. The V gene end was trimmed by 0 bases and the J gene end by 0 bases; junction bases not matched to a gene: 4. CDR3 sequence: CASSYSWTGGLNTEAFF. The CDR3 DNA is TGTGCCAGCAGTTACTCCTGGACAGGGGGTCTGAACACTGAAGCTTTCTTT.

The rearrangement links TRBV10-3 to TRBJ2-3, with 9 bases matching TRBD2. The V and J ends lost 0 bases and 0 bases, in that order; junction bases with no gene match: 10. The CDR3 covers 19 residues. CDR1 and CDR2 from the germline V gene are ENHRY and SYGVKD. Here the CDR3 reads CAISESEVMAGGSTDTQYF. DNA for the CDR3: TGTGCCATCAGTGAGTCCGAGGTTATGGCGGGGGGGAGCACAGATACGCAGTATTTT.

The V gene is TRBV10-2, the J gene TRBJ2-5; 8 bases match TRBD2. V gave up 3 bases and J gave up 9 bases; unmatched junction bases: 21. Per the germline V gene, CDR1 is WSHSY and CDR2 is SAAADI. CDR3 length: 18 amino acids. The CDR3 loop reads CASSDPKAAGGPLGSQYF. In nucleotides, the CDR3 is TGCGCCAGCAGTGACCCCAAGGCGGCGGGAGGACCGTTGGGATCCCAGTACTTC.

The genes are TRBV3-1 and TRBJ2-1; TRBD2 is a possible D gene (6 bases). The CDR3 extends over 15 amino acids. CDR1 and CDR2 (germline): LGHDT, YNNKEL (reference sequence). Trimming took off 8 bases at V and 7 bases at J, with 21 bases between the two ends. CDR3 sequence (DNA): TGTGCCAGCGCTGGGGGACCAGCGGGTGATAATGAGCAGTTCTTC. Protein: CASAGGPAGDNEQFF.

The genes are TRBV29-1 and TRBJ2-6; D possibly uses TRBD1 or TRBD2 (5 bases each). Trimming stripped 6 bases from V and 2 bases from J, with 11 bases between. Looked up from germline, CDR1 is SQVTM and CDR2 is ANQGSEA. This CDR3 contains 14 residues. The CDR3 coding sequence is TGCAGCGTACTGGGGGAACCTGGGGCCAACGTCCTGACTTTC. It codes for CSVLGEPGANVLTF. The entire variable domain, with the rest obtained from reference TRBV29-1 and TRBJ2-6, is as follows: SAVISQKPSRDICQRGTSLTIQCQVDSQVTMMFWYRQQPGQSLTLIATANQGSEATYESGFVIDKFPISRPNLTFSTLTVSNMSPEDSSIYLCSVLGEPGANVLTFGAGSRLTVL.

This clonotype occurred many times. The chain links TRBV20-1 to TRBJ1-1; perhaps TRBD1 as D (5 bases). Trimming removed 3 bases at V and 4 bases at J, with 6 bases between. CDR1 and CDR2 from the germline V gene are DFQATT and SNEGSKA (reference sequence). This CDR3 has 11 residues. For the CDR3, the DNA is TGCAGTGCTAGGGACACCACTGAAGCTTTCTTT. Its protein product is CSARDTTEAFF.

A few counts support this clonotype. The CDR3 nucleotides are TGCGCCAGCAGCCCTTCTTCGACAACCTACAATGAGCAGTTCTTC. This translates into CASSPSSTTYNEQFF. V is TRBV5-1 and J is TRBJ2-1, with D unclear. CDR1 and CDR2 (germline): SGHRS, YFSETQ. The CDR3 extends over 15 amino acids. The V gene lost 4 bases and the J gene lost 2 bases, with 13 bases spanning the gap.

This clonotype was recorded many times. The genes are TRBV12-3 or TRBV12-4 and TRBJ1-5, with 10 bases aligning to TRBD1. Losses at the gene ends were 7 bases for V and 7 bases for J; bases not matched to a gene: 13. The length of the CDR3 is 16 residues. The CDR3 DNA reads as TGTGCCAGCACCCCTACTGACAGGGGGCGCGGGCAGCCCCAGCATTTT. The encoded protein is CASTPTDRGRGQPQHF.

The rearrangement links TRBV28 to TRBJ1-1, with D perhaps matching TRBD1 (5 bases). Germline values: CDR1 MDHEN, CDR2 SYDVKM. The V and J ends lost 5 bases and 7 bases respectively, with 17 bases between them. There are 14 residues in the CDR3. In DNA, the CDR3 is TGTGCCAGCAGTCGACCGGGACCGCAACTTGAAGCTTTCTTT. Its translation: CASSRPGPQLEAFF.

This rearrangement joins TRBV9 to TRBJ2-2; possibly TRBD1 for D (6 bases). V was clipped by 3 bases and J by 2 bases, with 17 bases between them. CDR3 size: 17 residues. CDR1 and CDR2 from the germline V gene are SGDLS and YYNGEE. This CDR3 reads CASSGTGRNLNTGELFF. DNA for the CDR3: TGTGCCAGCAGCGGAACAGGGCGGAATCTTAACACCGGGGAGCTGTTTTTT.